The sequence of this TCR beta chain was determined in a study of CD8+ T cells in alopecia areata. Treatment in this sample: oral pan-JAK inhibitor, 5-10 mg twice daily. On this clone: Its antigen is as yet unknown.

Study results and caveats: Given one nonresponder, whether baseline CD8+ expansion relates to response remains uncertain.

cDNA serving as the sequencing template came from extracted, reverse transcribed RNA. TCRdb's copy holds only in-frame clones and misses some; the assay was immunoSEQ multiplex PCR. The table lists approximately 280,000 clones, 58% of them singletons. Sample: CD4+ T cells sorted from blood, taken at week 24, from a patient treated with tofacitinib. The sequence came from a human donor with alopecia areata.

CDR3 region: CSVEQGANTGELFF. CDR3 DNA sequence: TGCAGCGTTGAACAGGGGGCGAACACCGGGGAGCTGTTTTTT. This chain uses TRBV29-1 with TRBJ2-2; 7 bases match TRBD1. Trimming removed 2 bases from V and 0 bases from J; junction bases left unmatched: 0. This CDR3 has 14 amino acids. From germline, CDR1 is SQVTM and CDR2 ANQGSEA.